This T cell receptor beta chain was identified during a study of response to subunit inactivated influenza vaccine. Study-wide results and limits: Each seasonal influenza vaccination, the authors suggested, recruits few new T cells.

Worth noting for this clonotype: Its specificity is not known.

TCRdb passed the RT-PCR reads through MiXCR, listing each CDR3 protein once. Among about 500,000 distinct CDR3 sequences listed, 16% were seen once. The CDR3 is 14 residues long. The V and J ends lost 4 bases and 3 bases respectively, with 10 bases between them. Looked up from germline, CDR1 is SGHTA and CDR2 is FQGNSA. The chain links TRBV7-2 to TRBJ2-4; tentatively, D is TRBD1 or TRBD2 (5 bases each). Sequenced material: CD4+ T cells sorted from PBMCs, taken 23 months after vaccination. The receptor was isolated from a man aged 45 to 75 who received an inactivated influenza vaccine. This CDR3 is CASSSGRYKNIQYF. In DNA, the CDR3 is TGTGCCAGCAGCTCGGGACGGTACAAAAACATTCAGTACTTC.